This T cell receptor (beta chain) was retrieved from a study of T cell clonality in common variable immunodeficiency (dated by TCRdb to the mid-2010s). Notes on this clone: No antigen is known for it. The read terminates 3 residues ahead of where the CDR3 ends, so the germline J gene completes it.

The study at large found these results: Fewer deletions and N-nucleotide insertions were reportedly observed in CVID TCRbeta sequences, and highly modified clones with 13 or more V deletions were reportedly absent from CVID TCRbeta sequences. Although equal DNA input was used, an average of roughly 80,000 unique sequences per sample was obtained for controls, compared with about 31,547 for CVID samples. CVID subjects shared fewer TCRbeta clones with each other than healthy controls did (p < 0.0001). Correlations between repertoire features and clinical complications were limited by patient heterogeneity within the CVID cohort. TCRbeta clonality was higher in CVID subjects than in healthy controls (t-test p = 0.018), and the increase was most characteristic of about a third of subjects. It was noted by the authors that sequencing of the repertoires of T cell subpopulations would be needed to clarify the cause of the increased clonality in CVID.

Relative to germline, V is 2 bases shorter and J is 1 base shorter, with 5 bases between their ends. From a lookup of the germline V gene, CDR1 and CDR2 are MNHEY and SVGEGT. Its CDR3 holds 13 amino acids, cysteine through phenylalanine. The DNA shown is the part of the CDR3 that was read: 30 bases, in frame from base 1. CVID was diagnosed by standard criteria: serum IgG, IgA and/or IgM reduced below normal range, plus specific antibody deficiency. The CVID group comprised about 46 subjects, approximately 15 female and around 29 male, aged roughly 8 to 70 years with a mean age of roughly 43. Predominantly Caucasian heritage was noted among both the CVID patients and the healthy controls. At the time of study participation, every CVID subject had been on replacement immunoglobulin therapy for one year or longer. When blood was collected, none of the CVID subjects were ill or on immunomodulatory or immunosuppressive medication. Heparinized peripheral whole blood samples of about 4.5 to 9 ml were collected from each donor. TCRbeta CDR3 repertoires were sequenced from genomic DNA of adults with common variable immune deficiency (CVID) and healthy adult controls. Diluted blood was density-centrifuged over Hypaque 1077 or Ficoll-Paque to isolate peripheral blood mononuclear cells. Genomic DNA was obtained from unsorted mononuclear cells using either Qiagen column purification or a centrifugation-based method.

For sequencing input, CVID and control samples contributed equivalent amounts of genomic DNA. For every sample, a 60 bp segment covering the rearranged TCRbeta CDR3 region was amplified and then sequenced. TCRbeta amplification used the immunoSEQ assay, a bias-corrected multiplex PCR with high-throughput sequencing. The paper's processing steps were these. Each unique nucleotide sequence was treated as a clone and annotated with V, D and J genes, copy number and frequency. Sequences were labeled productive if in frame, and non-productive if out of frame or containing stop codons. As previously described, clonality was computed from Shannon's entropy. The predicted amino acid sequences of productive clones were used to derive mean CDR3 Kyte-Doolittle hydropathy. Using the R hclust function, scaled V gene usage was clustered hierarchically with Manhattan distance and complete linkage. Sharing of clones by CDR3 amino acid sequence was evaluated by resampling 12 repertoires per group over 100 rounds. Repertoires were searched for approximately 70 published EBV-specific and around 240 published CMV-specific TCRbeta sequences. A couple of CVID samples that yielded fewer than 10,000 sequences were excluded from the analysis, so around 40 CVID repertoires were retained. Here the immuneACCESS table is served through TCRdb, limited to in-frame sequences with V and J called. Missing clones are a known gap in these copies; in checked studies unresolved V genes cover under half, and the rest lacks a known reason. V, J and clone size reflect that table, while D and trimming were determined from the DNA. For this sample, the table gives 15,000 to 17,000 clones. Jointly, the top ten make up approximately 5% of the sample.

Sequenced material: peripheral blood mononuclear cells. This receptor was obtained from a human donor with common variable immunodeficiency. Recombination joined TRBV6-2 or TRBV6-3 with TRBJ1-1, with no D gene named confidently. The sequenced CDR3 bases are TGTGCCAGCAGTTACCAGGAGAACACTGAA. Its product reads: CASSYQENTE. The whole CDR3 protein reads CASSYQENTEAFF.